The rows below give T cell receptor beta chains drawn from one sample of a study of OX40 agonist ivuxolimab in advanced cancers. Clones were sequenced by immunoSEQ multiplex PCR, and TCRdb holds only the in-frame ones, with some missing. The data hold about 160,000 clones, with 85% to 95% observed a single time. The sample here was CD4+ or CD8+ T cells sorted from blood, taken in a trial of the OX40 agonist ivuxolimab. The receptors originated from an adult with an advanced solid tumor such as melanoma, head and neck, liver or kidney cancer. Each CDR3 is given with its conserved first and last residue. Each record gives: J gene, V gene, D gene, clone size, CDR3 DNA, CDR3 protein. D genes are given only for firm matches. A clone size is listed for some rows: how often the clone was seen (once, few, many), or a class if it is expanded.

>TRBJ2-2|TRBV5-1|-|-
TGCGCCAGCAGCTCCGGGACGGCGAACACCGGGGAGCTGTTTTTT
CASSSGTANTGELFF
>TRBJ1-6|TRBV19|TRBD1|-
TGTGCCAGTACTATACAGGGGGCTAGCTCACCCCTCCACTTT
CASTIQGASSPLHF
>TRBJ2-3|TRBV11-3|-|-
TGTGCCAGCAGCTTGGGGCGGGATACGCAGTATTTT
CASSLGRDTQYF
>TRBJ1-3|TRBV6-5|-|-
TGTGCCAGCAGTTACGGGACATCTGGAAACACCATATATTTT
CASSYGTSGNTIYF
>TRBJ1-2|TRBV10-3|-|once
TGTGCCACTCTCCGGGGGTCCTATGGCTACACCTTC
CATLRGSYGYTF
>TRBJ2-7|TRBV27|-|-
TGTGCCAGCAGTTTAGGAAGCGGGCGCCCGACCTCCTACGAGCAGTACTTC
CASSLGSGRPTSYEQYF
>TRBJ1-5|TRBV28|TRBD1|-
TGTGCCAGCAGTGGTGGACAGGGGGCGACTATTGGCCAGCCCCAGCATTTT
CASSGGQGATIGQPQHF
>TRBJ2-1|TRBV19|-|-
TGTGCCAGTAGTCCCCGGGGGTACAATGAGCAGTTCTTC
CASSPRGYNEQFF
>TRBJ1-2|TRBV5-1|-|-
TGCGCCAGCAGCAGCCGGGACGCAAACTATGGCTACACCTTC
CASSSRDANYGYTF
>TRBJ2-1|TRBV7-2|-|-
TGTGCCAGCAGCTTAGTGGGCGGCTTCAGCTCCTACAATGAGCAGTTCTTC
CASSLVGGFSSYNEQFF
>TRBJ1-5|TRBV6-5|-|-
TGTGCCAGCACGAAGGGGATGGGAAATCAGCCCCAGCATTTT
CASTKGMGNQPQHF